The 8 T cell receptor beta chains below all came from one sample that was sequenced in a study of Tregs in tolerant kidney transplant recipients. Profiled with immunoSEQ multiplex PCR; TCRdb holds only in-frame clones, not every one. In the table there are tens of thousands of clones, approximately 94% of which are singletons. Mixed chimerism was transient after nonmyeloablative marrow transplants from related graft donors. The sequencing here drew on CD4+ T cells from blood (PBMCs), taken 12 months after the transplant. The source is a human patient who received a combined kidney and bone marrow transplant. Some T cells here may be from the graft donor.

This clone has just a few counts. The V call is TRBV7-2, the J call TRBJ1-1; a possible D gene is TRBD1 (5 bases). The length of the CDR3 is 15 residues. The V and J ends lost 1 base and 4 bases respectively, with 13 bases between them. Germline CDR1 is SGHTA and CDR2 is FQGNSA. The CDR3 sequence is CASSLGPGTGTEAFF. The CDR3 nucleotides are TGTGCCAGCAGCTTAGGACCCGGAACAGGCACTGAAGCTTTCTTT. The full variable domain, in which reference TRBV7-2 and TRBJ1-1 provide the parts outside the CDR3, is GAGVSQSPSNKVTEKGKDVELRCDPISGHTALYWYRQSLGQGLEFLIYFQGNSAPDKSGLPSDRFSAERTGGSVSTLTIQRTQQEDSAVYLCASSLGPGTGTEAFFGQGTRLTVV.

This clone has a single count. The genes are TRBV9 and TRBJ2-1; D is unclear. The ends were cut back, 0 bases at V and 5 bases at J, with 9 bases in the middle. The germline gives CDR1 SGDLS, CDR2 YYNGEE. This CDR3 contains 14 residues. CDR3 bases: TGTGCCAGCAGCGTAGATGCTAGTAACAATGAGCAGTTCTTC. It yields the protein CASSVDASNNEQFF.

The chain has TRBV19 and TRBJ2-7; TRBD2 matches at 10 bases. This CDR3 is built from 15 residues. J lost 2 bases, V lost 3 bases, and 4 bases had no gene match. Germline V gives CDR1 LNHDA, CDR2 SQIVND (reference sequence). The CDR3 bases are TGTGCCAGTAGTATCTTAGCGGGAGGCCCCTACGAGCAGTACTTC. Translating it yields CASSILAGGPYEQYF.

This clone was counted once. The V call is TRBV27, the J call TRBJ1-5, with D unclear. Germline V lookup: CDR1 MNHEY, CDR2 SMNVEV (reference sequence). Trimming removed 5 bases at V and 4 bases at J, with 9 bases between. There are 13 residues in the CDR3. Here the CDR3 reads CASSPQINQPQHF. The CDR3 nucleotides are TGTGCCAGCAGTCCCCAGATTAATCAGCCCCAGCATTTT.

The chain couples TRBV7-8 to TRBJ1-1; D uncertain. The germline gives CDR1 SGHVS, CDR2 FQNEAQ. Trimming removed 2 bases at V and 10 bases at J, with 17 bases between. The CDR3 loop spans 14 amino acids. The CDR3 sequence is CASSLLSARGGAFF. As DNA, the CDR3 is TGTGCCAGCAGCTTATTGTCAGCACGCGGCGGAGCTTTCTTT.

The V and J genes are TRBV7-9 and TRBJ2-5; maybe TRBD2 (5 bases). Looked up from germline, CDR1 is SEHNR and CDR2 is FQNEAQ (reference sequence). V lost 2 bases to trimming and J lost 5 bases, with 15 bases between them. This CDR3 comprises 15 residues. The CDR3 sequence: CASSLNRGYKETQYF. The CDR3 DNA follows: TGTGCCAGCAGCTTAAACCGGGGTTACAAGGAGACCCAGTACTTC.

The CDR3: CSVVGASEAFF. The CDR3 nucleotides are TGCAGCGTTGTAGGGGCATCTGAAGCTTTCTTT. V usage is TRBV29-1 and J usage is TRBJ1-1; D is possibly TRBD1 (5 bases). This CDR3 is built from 11 residues. CDR1 SQVTM and CDR2 ANQGSEA come from the germline V gene. The ends were cut back, 4 bases at V and 6 bases at J, with 9 bases in the middle.

As to this clone: One junction end disagrees with the germline gene, perhaps due to a read error. Other DNA sequences in this specimen translate into the identical CDR3. V is TRBV4-1 and J is TRBJ1-6; 9 bases fit TRBD1. Per germline, CDR1 MGHRA and CDR2 YSYEKL. The CDR3 runs 22 residues. This CDR3 is CASSQDKDGTGGYHTLNSPLHF. The CDR3 coding sequence is TGCGCCAGCAGCCAAGATAAGGATGGAACAGGGGGCTATCACACACTAAATTCCCCCCTCCACTTT.